This T cell receptor (beta chain) was identified in a study of CD8 T cells in Susac syndrome. Study-wide results and limits: The total CD8+ repertoires yielded 15 to 20 Susac-specific public clones and the CD8+ TEMRA repertoires yielded about 5.

RNA was extracted with the RNeasy kit, and a quantity of roughly 0.5 to 1 ug was reverse transcribed using random hexamers. Via MiXCR, TCRdb re-called the immunoSEQ multiplex PCR reads, giving one row per CDR3 protein. The table shows roughly 89,000 distinct CDR3 sequences, with about 96% occurring only once. Concerning this clonotype: Its specificity is not known.

Patients with Susac syndrome showed fulfilment of recently defined diagnostic criteria for definite or probable disease. Negative isolation was used for CD8+ and CD4+ T cells, and FACS enrichment was applied to TEMRA cells. The CDR3 runs 15 residues. In germline, CDR1 is LNHDA, CDR2 SQIVND (reference sequence). V was shortened by 0 bases and J by 7 bases, with 13 bases between the two germline ends. The specimen was CD8+ T cells from PBMCs. The V gene is TRBV19, the J gene TRBJ1-5; TRBD1 is a possible D gene (5 bases). This sequence was found in a human donor with Susac syndrome. The CDR3: CASSIDHRPGQPQHF. In DNA form, the CDR3 reads TGTGCCAGTAGTATAGACCACAGGCCGGGGCAGCCCCAGCATTTT. Looking up the rest from reference TRBV19 and TRBJ1-5 gives the full variable domain: DGGITQSPKYLFRKEGQNVTLSCEQNLNHDAMYWYRQDPGQGLRLIYYSQIVNDFQKGDIAEGYSVSREKKESFPLTVTSAQKNPTAFYLCASSIDHRPGQPQHFGDGTRLSIL.